What follows are 26 T cell receptor beta chains derived from one specimen sequenced in a study of blood T cell repertoires in COVID-19. Produced via immunoSEQ multiplex PCR; TCRdb's table is partial and in-frame only. The data show about 130,000 clones, about four fifths seen once. Specimen: peripheral blood. The receptors originated from a man aged 35 to 55 with active or convalescent COVID-19.

This clone was detected only a few times. The rearrangement links TRBV6-1 to TRBJ1-4; TRBD1 might be the D (5 bases). The V end was cut by 2 bases, the J end by 5 bases, with 27 bases between. CDR3 size: 20 residues. CDR1 is MNHNS, CDR2 SASEGT, per germline. The CDR3 sequence is CASSENLALIRGIRNEKLFF. As DNA, the CDR3 is TGTGCCAGCAGTGAAAACTTGGCCCTTATTAGGGGAATAAGAAATGAAAAACTGTTTTTT.

The chain carries TRBV14 and TRBJ1-6, with no clear D. V was trimmed by 1 base and J by 9 bases, leaving 7 bases between them. The CDR3 extends over 13 amino acids. Germline V gene lookup returns CDR1 SGHDN and CDR2 FVKESK. The CDR3: CASSQAASSPLHF. The CDR3 region has the DNA TGTGCCAGCAGCCAAGCCGCGAGTTCACCCCTCCACTTT.

The V and J genes are TRBV27 and TRBJ2-7; 8 positions agree with TRBD2. Germline lookup yields CDR1 MNHEY and CDR2 SMNVEV (reference sequence). The CDR3 contains 14 residues. The V segment lost 10 bases and the J segment 0 bases; nucleotides outside the gene matches: 8. CDR3 in amino acids: CATQAGANSYEQYF. The DNA of the CDR3 is TGTGCCACCCAAGCGGGGGCTAACTCCTACGAGCAGTACTTC.

The chain combines TRBV5-5 with TRBJ1-4; maybe TRBD1 (6 bases). The CDR3 length is 14 residues. CDR1 is SGHKS, CDR2 YYEKEE, per germline (reference sequence). V dropped 3 bases and J dropped 1 base, with 7 bases sitting between them. DNA for the CDR3: TGTGCCAGCAGCTGGGGGCAAACTAATGAAAAACTGTTTTTT. It yields the protein CASSWGQTNEKLFF.

The J gene is TRBJ1-3, the V gene TRBV6-6; D unclear. The CDR3 is made up of 16 amino acids. The V end was cut by 0 bases, the J end by 0 bases, with 9 bases between. Germline V CDR1 and CDR2: MNHNY, SVGAGI (reference sequence). CDR3 nucleotides: TGTGCCAGCAGTTACTCGAGCGGGAACTCTGGAAACACCATATATTTT. It translates to CASSYSSGNSGNTIYF.

CDR3 residues: CASGTGWGTEAFF. CDR3 nucleotide sequence: TGTGCCAGTGGGACAGGGTGGGGGACTGAAGCTTTCTTT. J is TRBJ1-1 and V is TRBV19; 9 bases line up with TRBD1. V shed 8 bases, J shed 5 bases, and the junction held 6 bases outside the gene matches. The CDR3 has 13 amino acids. CDR1 and CDR2 (germline): LNHDA, SQIVND (reference sequence).

The V gene is TRBV21-1, the J gene TRBJ1-1; TRBD1, as called in the table, went unchecked against the DNA. TRBV21-1 is flagged as a pseudogene. This CDR3 region has 15 residues. CDR3 loop: CASSSRAGMDTEAFF. The CDR3 DNA is TGTGCCAGCAGCTCCAGGGCAGGGATGGACACTGAAGCTTTCTTT.

The chain recombines TRBV5-1 with TRBJ2-2, with D perhaps matching TRBD1 (6 bases). Trimming pared 4 bases from V and 7 bases from J, leaving 11 bases between. Germline V gene sequence: CDR1 SGHRS, CDR2 YFSETQ. This CDR3 comprises 13 residues. This chain's CDR3 is CASSPRGIGELFF. CDR3 nucleotide sequence: TGCGCCAGCAGCCCGAGGGGGATCGGGGAGCTGTTTTTT.

The chain joins TRBV3-1 (or the pseudogene TRBV3-2) to TRBJ2-2, with D perhaps matching TRBD2 (7 bases). Trimming removed 7 bases at V and 7 bases at J, with 16 bases between. Germline assignment: CDR1 LGHDT and CDR2 YNNKEL (reference sequence). This CDR3 comprises 14 residues. The CDR3 sequence: CASMGGPGDGELFF. The CDR3 nucleotides read TGTGCCAGCATGGGGGGGCCTGGTGACGGGGAGCTGTTTTTT.

CDR3 sequence: CASSIGRADTQYF. CDR3 nucleotides: TGTGCCAGTAGTATCGGCAGGGCAGATACGCAGTATTTT. This chain joins TRBV19 and TRBJ2-3, with D perhaps matching TRBD1 (5 bases). Looked up from germline, CDR1 is LNHDA and CDR2 is SQIVND (reference sequence). V shed 3 bases and J shed 4 bases, with 8 bases lying between them. The CDR3 spans 13 residues.

This clone was seen ten or more times. The gene calls are TRBV19 and TRBJ1-6; perhaps TRBD1 as D (6 bases). Germline CDR1 LNHDA, CDR2 SQIVND (reference sequence). V was trimmed by 10 bases and J by 7 bases, leaving 20 bases between them. CDR3 size: 15 residues. CDR3 residues: CATRNPGVWNSPLHF. For the CDR3, the DNA is TGTGCCACAAGGAATCCAGGGGTATGGAATTCACCCCTCCACTTT. The full variable domain, with the rest looked up from reference TRBV19 and TRBJ1-6, is DGGITQSPKYLFRKEGQNVTLSCEQNLNHDAMYWYRQDPGQGLRLIYYSQIVNDFQKGDIAEGYSVSREKKESFPLTVTSAQKNPTAFYLCATRNPGVWNSPLHFGNGTRLTVT.

This sequence joins TRBV29-1 and TRBJ2-5; 12 bases match TRBD1. After removal of 4 bases from V and 4 bases from J, the junction contained 10 bases not matched to a gene. This CDR3 is 16 amino acids long. Germline V gene sequence: CDR1 SQVTM, CDR2 ANQGSEA. CDR3 bases: TGCAGCGTTGCGGGGATGGGACAGGGGGCTTCAGAGACCCAGTACTTC. Encoded protein: CSVAGMGQGASETQYF.

The chain links TRBV6-6 to TRBJ1-2; possibly TRBD1 for D (6 bases). Trimming removed 4 bases at V and 1 base at J, with 16 bases between. Germline CDR1 is MNHNY and CDR2 is SVGAGI (reference sequence). There are 16 residues in the CDR3. CDR3 DNA sequence: TGTGCCAGCAGTTCGCACCAACAGGGAAGTAACTATGGCTACACCTTC. Translated, it gives CASSSHQQGSNYGYTF.

The CDR3 region has the DNA TGTGCCAGCTCACCTGGGGGCCTGACCTACGAGCAGTACTTC. It specifies CASSPGGLTYEQYF. The chain employs TRBV18 and TRBJ2-7; maybe TRBD1 (6 bases). The germline gives CDR1 KGHSH, CDR2 LQKENI. CDR3 length: 14 amino acids. V was clipped by 3 bases and J by 2 bases, with 11 bases between them. The full variable domain, its missing parts supplied by reference TRBV18 and TRBJ2-7, is NAGVMQNPRHLVRRRGQEARLRCSPMKGHSHVYWYRQLPEEGLKFMVYLQKENIIDESGMPKERFSAEFPKEGPSILRIQQVVRGDSAAYFCASSPGGLTYEQYFGPGTRLTVT.

The V gene is TRBV6-5, the J gene TRBJ1-1, with 7 bases identical to TRBD1. Germline V gene data show CDR1 as MNHEY and CDR2 as SVGAGI. CDR3 size: 13 residues. Losses at the gene ends were 0 bases for V and 11 bases for J; bases not matched to a gene: 6. The CDR3 here is CASSYSDRTRAFF. CDR3 in DNA: TGTGCCAGCAGTTACTCGGACAGGACTCGTGCTTTCTTT.

The chain recombines TRBV5-1 with TRBJ1-4; 8 nucleotides match TRBD1. Looked up from germline, CDR1 is SGHRS and CDR2 is YFSETQ. This CDR3 is 16 amino acids long. V lost 0 bases, J lost 3 bases, and 4 bases stayed unmatched. As DNA, the CDR3 is TGCGCCAGCAGCTTGGCAGGGGGCAGGCCTAATGAAAAACTGTTTTTT. Residues: CASSLAGGRPNEKLFF.

V is TRBV29-1 and J is TRBJ2-7; 9 bases align to TRBD1. CDR1 and CDR2 (germline): SQVTM, ANQGSEA. V lost 4 bases to trimming and J lost 0 bases; unmatched junction nucleotides: 10. The CDR3 loop spans 16 amino acids. DNA of the CDR3: TGCAGCGTTGCTAGGGGACAGGGTAAGCTCTCCTACGAGCAGTACTTC. Translating gives CSVARGQGKLSYEQYF.

This clone came up many times. The chain links TRBV3-1 (or the pseudogene TRBV3-2) to TRBJ2-3; a possible D gene is TRBD1 (5 bases). The CDR3 totals 14 residues. The germline V gene has CDR1 LGHDT and CDR2 YNNKEL (reference sequence). V was shortened by 2 bases and J by 4 bases, with 10 bases between the two germline ends. The CDR3: CASSQQGSPDTQYF. In DNA, the CDR3 is TGTGCCAGCAGCCAACAGGGAAGCCCAGATACGCAGTATTTT.

This chain uses TRBV18 with TRBJ1-6; tentative D call: TRBD1 (5 bases). V gave up 3 bases and J gave up 8 bases, with 11 bases separating them. Germline V gives CDR1 KGHSH, CDR2 LQKENI. This CDR3 comprises 14 residues. In DNA, the CDR3 is TGTGCCAGCTCACCCATTCAGGGCGATTCACCCCTCCACTTT. It yields the protein CASSPIQGDSPLHF.

This chain joins TRBV6-5 and TRBJ2-7, with D perhaps TRBD1 (5 bases). Germline CDR1 reads MNHEY; CDR2 reads SVGAGI. This CDR3 is 16 amino acids long. V shed 2 bases and J shed 2 bases, with 16 bases lying between them. CDR3 residues: CASSYGAFRGTYEQYF. The CDR3 nucleotides are TGTGCCAGCAGTTACGGGGCCTTTAGGGGTACCTACGAGCAGTACTTC.

The chain links TRBV7-8 to TRBJ2-2; TRBD2 agrees at 13 bases. This CDR3 spans 16 amino acids. Germline V gives CDR1 SGHVS, CDR2 FQNEAQ. Unmatched junction bases numbered 6, after V lost 5 bases and J lost 6 bases. CDR3 in amino acids: CASSQWTSGGSGELFF. For the CDR3, the DNA is TGTGCCAGCAGCCAATGGACTAGCGGGGGATCCGGGGAGCTGTTTTTT. The entire variable domain, with the rest obtained from reference TRBV7-8 and TRBJ2-2, is as follows: GAGVSQSPRYKVAKRGQDVALRCDPISGHVSLFWYQQALGQGPEFLTYFQNEAQLDKSGLPSDRFFAERPEGSVSTLKIQRTQQEDSAVYLCASSQWTSGGSGELFFGEGSRLTVL.

The rearrangement links TRBV21-1 to TRBJ1-5; no DNA check was done on the table's D call, TRBD1. TRBV21-1 is described as a pseudogene. This CDR3 region has 18 residues. The CDR3 loop is CASPRRAGTGGLVQPQHF. CDR3 coding DNA: TGTGCCAGCCCCAGGAGGGCCGGAACAGGGGGCTTGGTTCAGCCCCAGCATTTT.

The V gene is TRBV27, the J gene TRBJ2-7, with 8 bases fitting TRBD1. The length of the CDR3 is 15 residues. The germline V gene encodes CDR1 MNHEY and CDR2 SMNVEV (reference sequence). V dropped 6 bases and J dropped 0; count of bases not matched to a gene: 7. This CDR3 is CASSERTGSSYEQYF. The DNA of the CDR3 is TGTGCCAGCAGCGAAAGGACAGGGAGCTCCTACGAGCAGTACTTC.

Regarding this clone: At the DNA level, this CDR3 is encoded by other sequences in the same sample as well. The rearrangement links TRBV7-9 to TRBJ2-3; D is perhaps TRBD2 (5 bases). From germline, CDR1 is SEHNR and CDR2 FQNEAQ (reference sequence). Trimming stripped 2 bases from V and 0 bases from J, with 6 bases between. The CDR3 covers 14 residues. The CDR3 reads CASSLRGSTDTQYF. In DNA form, the CDR3 reads TGTGCCAGCAGCTTACGGGGAAGCACAGATACGCAGTATTTT.

The chain carries TRBV4-2 and TRBJ2-7; D gene unclear. The ends were cut back, 0 bases at V and 6 bases at J, with 15 bases in the middle. The length of the CDR3 is 15 residues. The V gene's germline CDR1 is LGHNA and CDR2 YNFKEQ. CDR3 region: CASSQDAEAPFEQYF. In DNA, the CDR3 is TGTGCCAGCAGCCAAGACGCTGAAGCCCCCTTCGAGCAGTACTTC.

The V gene is TRBV5-1, the J gene TRBJ2-7, with D tentatively TRBD2 (5 bases). CDR1 and CDR2 from the germline V gene are SGHRS and YFSETQ. This CDR3 is 12 amino acids long. The germline V and J ends were trimmed by 2 bases and 4 bases, with 7 bases remaining between them. CDR3 sequence: CASSFSGYEQYF. The CDR3 DNA sequence: TGCGCCAGCAGCTTTTCGGGGTACGAGCAGTACTTC.